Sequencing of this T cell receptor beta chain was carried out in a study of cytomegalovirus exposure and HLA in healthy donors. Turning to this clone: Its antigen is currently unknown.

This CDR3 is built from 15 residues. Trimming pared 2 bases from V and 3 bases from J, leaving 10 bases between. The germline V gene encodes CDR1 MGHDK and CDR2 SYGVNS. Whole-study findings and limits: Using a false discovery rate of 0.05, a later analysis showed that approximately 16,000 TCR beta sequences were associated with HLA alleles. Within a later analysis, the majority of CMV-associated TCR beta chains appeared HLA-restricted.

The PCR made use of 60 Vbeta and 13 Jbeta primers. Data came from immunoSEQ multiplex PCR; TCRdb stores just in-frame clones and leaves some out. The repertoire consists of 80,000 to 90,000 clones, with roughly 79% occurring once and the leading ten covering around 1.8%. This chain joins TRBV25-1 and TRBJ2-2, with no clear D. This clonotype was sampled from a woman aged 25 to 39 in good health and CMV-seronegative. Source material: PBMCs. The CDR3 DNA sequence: TGTGCCAGCAGTGAAGGTACACGCTACACCGGGGAGCTGTTTTTT. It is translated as CASSEGTRYTGELFF.